Only one count was recorded for the clone carrying this T cell receptor beta chain. Its target is unknown. This sample was taken from a study of a mutant IDH1 vaccine in newly diagnosed glioma. Study-level information: Standard pretreatment was either radiotherapy, temozolomide, or, for most, radiochemotherapy with temozolomide. General observations from the study: No link was apparently found between pseudoprogression and changes in top peripheral T cell clonotypes.

As for time point: baseline, week 1 (first vaccination visit). The treatment here: pre-vaccination baseline after standard-of-care therapy. The protocol was immunoSEQ multiplex PCR, while the TCRdb copy is restricted to in-frame clones and leaves out a portion. The sample yields about 30,000 clones, around 79% seen once. The receptor comes from a young man with glioma. Material: PBMCs, obtained from a glioma patient treated with radiotherapy, temozolomide or both.

CDR3 sequence: CASSSRKTDGTDTQYF. The CDR3 bases are TGTGCCAGCAGCTCCCGAAAGACAGATGGCACAGATACGCAGTATTTT. The chain links TRBV5-4 to TRBJ2-3, with D tentatively TRBD1 (5 bases). This CDR3 region has 16 residues. Trimming removed 3 bases from V and 1 base from J, with 15 bases in between. Germline CDR1 is SGHNT and CDR2 is YYREEE (reference sequence).